This passage covers 30 T cell receptor beta chains from one sample sequenced in a study of somatic mutations in cytotoxic T cells in rheumatoid arthritis. Produced via immunoSEQ multiplex PCR; TCRdb's table is partial and in-frame only. The table includes over 10,000 clones, around four fifths detected once. The sample consisted of CD8+ T cells sorted from blood. These receptors were collected from a woman aged 55-69 years in good health.

The gene calls are TRBV28 and TRBJ1-1; D is perhaps TRBD1 (5 bases). Trimming took off 1 base at V and 9 bases at J, with 21 bases between the two ends. The CDR3 consists of 16 residues. The germline CDR1 and CDR2 sequences are MDHEN and SYDVKM. The CDR3 bases are TGTGCCAGCAGTTTATCTACGTTCGGTGGACATCCAAAAGCTTTCTTT. Amino acid sequence: CASSLSTFGGHPKAFF.

This clone was observed a few times. The chain is built from TRBV7-6 and TRBJ2-3; weak D call: TRBD2 (6 bases). The CDR3 contains 16 residues. V gave up 1 base and J gave up 0 bases, with 11 bases separating them. Per the germline V gene, CDR1 is SGHVS and CDR2 is FNYEAQ. The CDR3 loop is CASSLGISGSTDTQYF. The CDR3 bases are TGTGCCAGCAGCTTAGGTATTAGCGGAAGCACAGATACGCAGTATTTT.

The J gene is TRBJ2-5, the V gene TRBV2, with 10 bases matching TRBD2. This CDR3 is built from 15 residues. CDR1 and CDR2 (germline): SNHLY, FYNNEI. V shed 3 bases, J shed 1 base, and the junction held 2 bases outside the gene matches. CDR3 region: CASSEASGGQETQYF. In DNA, the CDR3 is TGTGCCAGCAGTGAGGCTAGCGGGGGCCAAGAGACCCAGTACTTC. Based on the CDR3 plus reference TRBV2 and TRBJ2-5, the full variable domain is EPEVTQTPSHQVTQMGQEVILRCVPISNHLYFYWYRQILGQKVEFLVSFYNNEISEKSEIFDDQFSVERPDGSNFTLKIRSTKLEDSAMYFCASSEASGGQETQYFGPGTRLLVL.

Here the CDR3 reads CASSHTSGLDAYEQYF. The CDR3 nucleotides are TGTGCCAGCAGCCACACATCAGGGTTGGATGCTTACGAGCAGTACTTC. The gene calls are TRBV7-9 and TRBJ2-7, with D maybe TRBD1 (5 bases). V lost 5 bases and J 4 bases, leaving 21 bases between the germline ends. CDR1 is SEHNR, CDR2 FQNEAQ, per germline (reference sequence). This CDR3 has 16 amino acids.

The gene calls are TRBV14 and TRBJ1-1, with 7 positions matching TRBD1. CDR1 is SGHDN and CDR2 is FVKESK in the germline V gene. This CDR3 contains 15 residues. V trimming: 4 bases; J trimming: 2 bases; junction bases outside the gene matches: 7. CDR3: CASSLMQGVNTEAFF. The CDR3 coding sequence is TGTGCCAGCAGCCTTATGCAGGGGGTCAACACTGAAGCTTTCTTT.

The rearrangement links TRBV7-9 to TRBJ1-3, with 9 positions matching TRBD1. Trimming cost V 4 bases and J 4 bases; bases outside gene matches: 2. Per the germline V gene, CDR1 is SEHNR and CDR2 is FQNEAQ (reference sequence). The CDR3 loop spans 14 amino acids. The CDR3 DNA is TGTGCCAGCAGCTGGACAGGGGTGGGAAACACCATATATTTT. Translated: CASSWTGVGNTIYF. The variable domain in full, completed from reference TRBV7-9 and TRBJ1-3, reads DTGVSQNPRHKITKRGQNVTFRCDPISEHNRLYWYRQTLGQGPEFLTYFQNEAQLEKSRLLSDRFSAERPKGSFSTLEIQRTEQGDSAMYLCASSWTGVGNTIYFGEGSWLTVV.

This chain connects TRBV2 to TRBJ2-3; 10 bases map to TRBD1. Per the germline V gene, CDR1 is SNHLY and CDR2 is FYNNEI. There are 16 residues in the CDR3. After removal of 6 bases from V and 4 bases from J, the junction contained 10 bases not matched to a gene. CDR3: CASSHRDRGLPDTQYF. The CDR3 DNA reads as TGTGCCAGCAGCCACCGGGACAGGGGTCTCCCAGATACGCAGTATTTT.

V usage is TRBV27 and J usage is TRBJ2-1; 9 bases align to TRBD1. This CDR3 contains 18 residues. Germline V gene data show CDR1 as MNHEY and CDR2 as SMNVEV (reference sequence). With 4 bases clipped from V and 3 bases from J, the junction kept 13 bases outside the gene matches. CDR3 protein: CASSSQKPDRGYYNEQFF. The CDR3 nucleotides are TGTGCCAGCAGTTCCCAAAAACCGGACAGGGGTTACTACAATGAGCAGTTCTTC.

The chain carries TRBV5-1 and TRBJ2-1; D may be TRBD2 (6 bases). Trimming left V 0 bases short and J 10 bases short, with 8 bases between. This CDR3 is 12 amino acids long. CDR1 SGHRS and CDR2 YFSETQ come from the germline V gene. The CDR3 loop is CASSLGAGEQFF. The DNA of the CDR3 is TGCGCCAGCAGCTTGGGGGCGGGGGAGCAGTTCTTC. Based on the CDR3 plus reference TRBV5-1 and TRBJ2-1, the full variable domain is KAGVTQTPRYLIKTRGQQVTLSCSPISGHRSVSWYQQTPGQGLQFLFEYFSETQRNKGNFPGRFSGRQFSNSRSEMNVSTLELGDSALYLCASSLGAGEQFFGPGTRLTVL.

The genes are TRBV28 and TRBJ2-5, with TRBD2 matching 10 bases. There are 17 residues in the CDR3. Germline CDR1 MDHEN, CDR2 SYDVKM. V lost 1 base and J lost 6; bases outside the gene matches: 11. In DNA, the CDR3 is TGTGCCAGCAGTTTATACCCAGGACTAGCGGACCAGAAGACCCAGTACTTC. Its translation is CASSLYPGLADQKTQYF. The full variable domain, in which reference TRBV28 and TRBJ2-5 provide the parts outside the CDR3, is DVKVTQSSRYLVKRTGEKVFLECVQDMDHENMFWYRQDPGLGLRLIYFSYDVKMKEKGDIPEGYSVSREKKERFSLILESASTNQTSMYLCASSLYPGLADQKTQYFGPGTRLLVL.

V is TRBV4-1 and J is TRBJ2-3; 11 nucleotides line up with TRBD1. V shed 0 bases, J shed 4 bases, and the junction held 3 bases outside the gene matches. Per the germline V gene, CDR1 is MGHRA and CDR2 is YSYEKL. The CDR3 length is 16 residues. In DNA form, the CDR3 reads TGCGCCAGCAGCCAAGATACGGGACAGGGGGCAGATACGCAGTATTTT. Its translation is CASSQDTGQGADTQYF.

The chain carries TRBV1 and TRBJ2-6; the table's D call, TRBD2, was not checked against the DNA. TRBV1 is assigned pseudogene status. The CDR3 loop spans 18 amino acids. CDR3 in DNA: TGCACCAGCAGTTATAGCAGTTTGTGCCAAAGTCGGGCCAACGTCCTGACTTTC. Protein product: CTSSYSSLCQSRANVLTF.

The rearrangement uses TRBV21-1 and TRBJ2-3; the D call TRBD1 from the table was never checked on the DNA. TRBV21-1 is tagged as a pseudogene. This CDR3 spans 15 amino acids. The CDR3 sequence is CASSKDRGDTDTQYF. The CDR3 DNA reads TGTGCCAGCAGCAAAGACAGGGGGGACACAGATACGCAGTATTTT.

CDR3 sequence (DNA): TGTGCCAGCAGTGCCTTACCCGGGACAGTGCCCTACGAGCAGTACTTC. It codes for CASSALPGTVPYEQYF. The V gene is TRBV27, the J gene TRBJ2-7, with TRBD1 matching 7 bases. The trim removed 5 bases at V and 2 bases at J, leaving 12 bases unmatched. The germline V gene encodes CDR1 MNHEY and CDR2 SMNVEV (reference sequence). This CDR3 region has 16 residues.

J is TRBJ1-5 and V is TRBV9, with 9 bases that match TRBD1. Looked up from germline, CDR1 is SGDLS and CDR2 is YYNGEE. The CDR3 totals 14 residues. The J segment lost 7 bases and the V segment lost 0 bases, leaving 2 bases of the junction unmatched. As DNA, the CDR3 is TGTGCCAGCAGCGTAGGGACAGGGGTCCAGCCCCAGCATTTT. Its protein product is CASSVGTGVQPQHF.

To note about this clone: Mismatch with germline at one junction end may stem from a read error. The V call is TRBV27, the J call TRBJ2-2, with D perhaps matching TRBD2 (6 bases). The CDR3 sequence is 14 residues long. Germline V CDR1 and CDR2: MNHEY, SMNVEV (reference sequence). CDR3 loop: CASSLSQQGGELVF. CDR3 nucleotide sequence: TGTGCCAGCAGTTTATCGCAGCAGGGCGGGGAGCTGGTTTTT.

J is TRBJ2-3 and V is TRBV30, with 8 bases aligning to TRBD2. CDR3 length: 14 amino acids. With V trimmed by 2 bases and J by 2 bases, 3 bases remained unmatched. The V gene's germline CDR1 is GTSNPN and CDR2 SVGIG (reference sequence). CDR3: CAWSTGGTTDTQYF. CDR3 DNA: TGTGCCTGGAGTACGGGGGGGACCACAGATACGCAGTATTTT.

For this clone: Relative to the germline gene, one junction end is altered; a read error may explain this. The chain couples TRBV7-7 to TRBJ2-1; tentatively, D is TRBD2 (7 bases). Germline CDR1 reads SSHAT; CDR2 reads FNYEAQ (reference sequence). The CDR3 contains 14 residues. CDR3 nucleotide sequence: TGTGCTAGCAGCTTAAGGGGGGGCCACAATGAGCAGTTCTTC. It codes for CASSLRGGHNEQFF. The whole variable domain, filled in from reference TRBV7-7 and TRBJ2-1, reads GAGVSQSPRYKVTKRGQDVTLRCDPISSHATLYWYQQALGQGPEFLTYFNYEAQPDKSGLPSDRFSAERPEGSISTLTIQRTEQRDSAMYRCASSLRGGHNEQFFGPGTRLTVL.

The chain recombines TRBV29-1 with TRBJ2-7, with unresolved D. Germline V gives CDR1 SQVTM, CDR2 ANQGSEA. The CDR3 length is 12 residues. V lost 1 base and J 2 bases, leaving 6 bases between the germline ends. The CDR3 DNA reads TGCAGCGTTGAAGCCCAGGCCTACGAGCAGTACTTC. It codes for CSVEAQAYEQYF.

This rearrangement joins TRBV7-6 to TRBJ1-1; possible D gene TRBD1, 6 bases. Germline V gene lookup returns CDR1 SGHVS and CDR2 FNYEAQ. CDR3 size: 14 residues. The V gene lost 5 bases and the J gene lost 4 bases, with 14 bases spanning the gap. The CDR3 DNA reads TGTGCCAGCAGCATAGAAGGACAGTTCACTGAAGCTTTCTTT. Residues: CASSIEGQFTEAFF.

The V and J genes are TRBV7-9 and TRBJ1-1; D may be TRBD1 (6 bases). The germline V and J ends were trimmed by 1 base and 7 bases, with 16 bases remaining between them. The CDR3 is 15 residues long. Looked up from germline, CDR1 is SEHNR and CDR2 is FQNEAQ (reference sequence). The CDR3 sequence: CASSLGLGGYFEAFF. CDR3 nucleotide sequence: TGTGCCAGCAGCTTAGGGTTAGGGGGATACTTTGAAGCTTTCTTT.

The V gene is TRBV15, the J gene TRBJ1-2, with TRBD1 matching 9 bases. Germline CDR1 reads LNHNV; CDR2 reads YYDKDF (reference sequence). V dropped 3 bases and J dropped 1; count of bases not matched to a gene: 12. The CDR3 contains 18 residues. The CDR3 region is CATSSTRTGTGLNYGYTF. The CDR3 DNA reads as TGTGCCACCAGCAGCACTCGCACCGGGACAGGGCTTAACTATGGCTACACCTTC.

In nucleotides, the CDR3 is TGTGCCAGCAGCACCAGTCAGGGCACTGAAGCTTTCTTT. Protein product: CASSTSQGTEAFF. V gene TRBV5-5 combines with J gene TRBJ1-1, with D perhaps TRBD1 (5 bases). This CDR3 is 13 amino acids long. Trimming cost V 4 bases and J 4 bases, with 11 bases left between them. Germline V gene lookup returns CDR1 SGHKS and CDR2 YYEKEE (reference sequence).

The gene calls are TRBV7-8 and TRBJ2-1; TRBD1 is a possible D gene (6 bases). Germline V lookup: CDR1 SGHVS, CDR2 FQNEAQ. The V and J ends lost 4 bases and 9 bases respectively, with 22 bases between them. This CDR3 contains 16 residues. The CDR3 reads CASSSLEGRGWSEQFF. CDR3 in DNA: TGTGCCAGCAGCTCCCTAGAGGGCAGGGGTTGGAGTGAGCAGTTCTTC.

This clone showed up just once. The chain combines TRBV7-3 with TRBJ2-7; 10 bases agree with TRBD1. The germline CDR1 and CDR2 sequences are SGHTA and FQGTGA. The ends lost 5 bases at V and 6 bases at J; junction bases unmatched: 4. The CDR3 length is 13 residues. The CDR3 here is CASSRTGGPEQYV. In DNA, the CDR3 is TGTGCCAGCAGCAGGACAGGGGGACCCGAGCAGTACGTC.

This clone has just one count. CDR3 residues: CASSLGSADGSRPLYEQYV. The CDR3 DNA is TGTGCCAGCAGCTTGGGATCAGCGGACGGTTCGAGACCCCTCTACGAGCAGTACGTC. The chain employs TRBV5-8 and TRBJ2-7; tentative D call: TRBD2 (5 bases). The CDR3 covers 19 residues. CDR1 is SGHTS, CDR2 YDEGEE, per germline. With 0 bases removed from V and 3 bases from J, the gap between germline ends came to 25 bases.

The chain joins TRBV19 to TRBJ2-1; no reliable D call. Trimming left V 7 bases short and J 2 bases short, with 18 bases between. The germline V gene has CDR1 LNHDA and CDR2 SQIVND (reference sequence). The CDR3 runs to 16 residues. The CDR3 is CASTETAGLPYNEQFF. The CDR3 nucleotides are TGTGCCAGTACCGAAACGGCAGGATTACCCTACAATGAGCAGTTCTTC. The entire variable domain, with the rest obtained from reference TRBV19 and TRBJ2-1, is as follows: DGGITQSPKYLFRKEGQNVTLSCEQNLNHDAMYWYRQDPGQGLRLIYYSQIVNDFQKGDIAEGYSVSREKKESFPLTVTSAQKNPTAFYLCASTETAGLPYNEQFFGPGTRLTVL.

The chain links TRBV7-3 to TRBJ2-5; no firm D call. V was trimmed by 5 bases and J by 1 base, leaving 8 bases between them. CDR3 length: 13 residues. Germline V gives CDR1 SGHTA, CDR2 FQGTGA. The DNA of the CDR3 is TGTGCCAGCAGCATGAGCGTCCAAGAGACCCAGTACTTC. Residues: CASSMSVQETQYF.

The chain is built from TRBV7-9 and TRBJ1-1; 8 bases line up with TRBD1. J gave up 5 bases and V 3 bases, and 5 bases lay outside the gene matches. This CDR3 has 14 residues. CDR1 and CDR2 (germline): SEHNR, FQNEAQ (reference sequence). In nucleotides, the CDR3 is TGTGCCAGCAGCTTCGGACAGGGAGGGACTGAAGCTTTCTTT. Protein: CASSFGQGGTEAFF.

The chain combines TRBV9 with TRBJ2-5; 10 bases line up with TRBD2. V lost 3 bases, J lost 2 bases, and 4 bases stayed unmatched. Germline V lookup: CDR1 SGDLS, CDR2 YYNGEE. The CDR3 length is 15 residues. The CDR3 is CASSEGLAPQETQYF. The CDR3 bases are TGTGCCAGCAGCGAGGGACTAGCGCCGCAAGAGACCCAGTACTTC.